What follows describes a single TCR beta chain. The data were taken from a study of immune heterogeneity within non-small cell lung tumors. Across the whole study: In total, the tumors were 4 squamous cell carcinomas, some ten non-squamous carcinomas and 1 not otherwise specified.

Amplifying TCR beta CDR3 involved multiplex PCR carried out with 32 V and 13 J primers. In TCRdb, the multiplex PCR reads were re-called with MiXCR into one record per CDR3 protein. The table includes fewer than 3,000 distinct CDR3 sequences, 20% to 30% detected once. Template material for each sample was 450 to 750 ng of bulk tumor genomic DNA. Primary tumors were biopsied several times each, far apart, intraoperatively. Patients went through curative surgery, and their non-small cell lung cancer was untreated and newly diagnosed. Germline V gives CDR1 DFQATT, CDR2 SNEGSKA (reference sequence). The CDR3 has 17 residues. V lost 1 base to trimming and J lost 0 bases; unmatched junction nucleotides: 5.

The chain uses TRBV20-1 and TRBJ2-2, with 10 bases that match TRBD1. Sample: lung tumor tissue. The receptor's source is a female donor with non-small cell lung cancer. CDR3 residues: CSARVPGTGANTGELFF. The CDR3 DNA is TGCAGTGCTAGAGTCCCCGGGACAGGGGCGAACACCGGGGAGCTGTTTTTT.